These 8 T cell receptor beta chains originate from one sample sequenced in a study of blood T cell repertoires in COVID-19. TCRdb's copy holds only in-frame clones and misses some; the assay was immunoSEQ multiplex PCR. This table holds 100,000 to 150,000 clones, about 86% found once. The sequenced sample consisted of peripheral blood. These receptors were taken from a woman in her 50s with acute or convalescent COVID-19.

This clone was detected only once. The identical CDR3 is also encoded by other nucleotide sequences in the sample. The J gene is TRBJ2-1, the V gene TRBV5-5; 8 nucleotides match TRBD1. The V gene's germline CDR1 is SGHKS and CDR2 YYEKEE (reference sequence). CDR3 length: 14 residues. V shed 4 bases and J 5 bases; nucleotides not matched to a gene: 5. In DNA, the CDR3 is TGTGCCAGCAGCCGGACAGGGAAGGACAATGAGCAGTTCTTC. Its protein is CASSRTGKDNEQFF.

CDR3 DNA sequence: TGTGCCAGCAGCCGCGACAGGGCCGAGACCCAGTACTTC. This translates into CASSRDRAETQYF. The chain carries TRBV6-5 and TRBJ2-5, with 7 nucleotides matching TRBD1. The CDR3 loop spans 13 amino acids. J lost 5 bases, V lost 6 bases, and 6 bases had no gene match. CDR1 is MNHEY and CDR2 is SVGAGI in the germline V gene.

The CDR3 DNA reads TGTGCCAGCAGCCCCCCGGGGGTAGAGTGGACTTTCTTT. This sequence encodes CASSPPGVEWTFF. This rearrangement joins TRBV3-1 (or the pseudogene TRBV3-2) to TRBJ1-1; D may be TRBD1 (5 bases). V was pared by 4 bases and J by 12 bases, with 18 bases between. Germline V lookup: CDR1 LGHDT, CDR2 YNNKEL (reference sequence). The CDR3 spans 13 residues.

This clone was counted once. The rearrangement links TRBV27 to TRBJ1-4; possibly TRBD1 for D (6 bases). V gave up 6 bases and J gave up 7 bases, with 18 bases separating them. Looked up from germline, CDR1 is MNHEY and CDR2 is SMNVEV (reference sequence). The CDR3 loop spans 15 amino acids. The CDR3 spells CASSRRGGAFEKLFF. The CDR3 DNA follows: TGTGCCAGCAGCCGGAGGGGGGGGGCGTTTGAAAAACTGTTTTTT.

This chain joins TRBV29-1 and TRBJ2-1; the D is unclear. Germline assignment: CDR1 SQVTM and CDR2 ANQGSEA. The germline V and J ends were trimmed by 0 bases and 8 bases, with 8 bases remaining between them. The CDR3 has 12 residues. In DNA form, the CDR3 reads TGCAGCGTTGAAGATAGTCTCGATGAGCAGTTCTTC. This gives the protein CSVEDSLDEQFF.

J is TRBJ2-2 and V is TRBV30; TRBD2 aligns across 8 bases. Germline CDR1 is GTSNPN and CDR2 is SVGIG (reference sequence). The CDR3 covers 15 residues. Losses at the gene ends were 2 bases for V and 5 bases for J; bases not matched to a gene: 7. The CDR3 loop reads CAWSRWASGTGELFF. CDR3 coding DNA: TGTGCCTGGAGTCGGTGGGCTAGCGGGACCGGGGAGCTGTTTTTT.

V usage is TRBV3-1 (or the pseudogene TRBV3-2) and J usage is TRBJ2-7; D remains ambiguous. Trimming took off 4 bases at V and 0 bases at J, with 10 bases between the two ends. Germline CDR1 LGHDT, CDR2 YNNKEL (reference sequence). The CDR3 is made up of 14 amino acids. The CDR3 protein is CASSPVTNSYEQYF. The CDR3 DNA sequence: TGTGCCAGCAGCCCAGTCACAAACTCCTACGAGCAGTACTTC.

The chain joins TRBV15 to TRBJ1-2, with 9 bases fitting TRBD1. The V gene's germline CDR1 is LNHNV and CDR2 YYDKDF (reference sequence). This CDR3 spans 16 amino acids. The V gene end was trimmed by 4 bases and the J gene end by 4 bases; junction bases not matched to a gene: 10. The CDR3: CATSMGGQGRAYGYTF. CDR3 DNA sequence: TGTGCCACCAGCATGGGGGGACAGGGACGGGCCTATGGCTACACCTTC.